What follows are 9 T cell receptor beta chains derived from one specimen sequenced in a study of beta chain features in type 1 diabetes. Expressed TCRB transcripts were sequenced after all isolated RNA was converted to cDNA. TCRdb keeps only in-frame clones here, not all; method: immunoSEQ multiplex PCR. The repertoire includes about 340,000 clones, 6.5% to 10% of them detected once, and less than 0.45% sits in the top ten. The sequencing sample was made of central memory CD4+ T cells from blood. All receptors derive from a woman aged 18-35 years in good health.

J is TRBJ2-3 and V is TRBV21-1; the table's D call, TRBD1, has no DNA check behind it. TRBV21-1 is assigned pseudogene status. This CDR3 contains 14 residues. The CDR3 DNA follows: TGTGCCAGCAGTAACAGGGTTAGCACAGATACGCAGTATTTT. Protein: CASSNRVSTDTQYF.

Only a few counts were recorded for this clone. This chain joins TRBV5-6 and TRBJ1-3; D is undetermined. Germline-derived CDR1 and CDR2 are SGHDT and YYEEEE. V lost 0 bases, J lost 4 bases, and 5 bases lay in between. This CDR3 is 13 amino acids long. In DNA, the CDR3 is TGTGCCAGCAGCTTGGATGACGGAAACACCATATATTTT. This translates into CASSLDDGNTIYF.

The J gene is TRBJ2-7, the V gene TRBV11-2; 12 bases match TRBD2. The germline V gene has CDR1 SGHAT and CDR2 FQNNGV. J lost 2 bases, V lost 3 bases, and 8 bases had no gene match. The CDR3 runs 17 residues. Here the CDR3 DNA reads TGTGCCAGCAGCTTGTCTAGCGGGAGGGCCTCCACCTACGAGCAGTACTTC. Amino acids: CASSLSSGRASTYEQYF.

This clone was picked up a small number of times. The identical CDR3 is also encoded by other nucleotide sequences in the sample. The chain recombines TRBV29-1 with TRBJ2-7; TRBD1 aligns across 11 bases. CDR1 is SQVTM, CDR2 ANQGSEA, per germline. Losses at the gene ends were 3 bases for V and 6 bases for J; bases not matched to a gene: 7. The CDR3 spans 14 residues. In DNA, the CDR3 is TGCAGCGTTGATCCGGGACAGGGGGGTTCCGAGCAGTACTTC. Translating gives CSVDPGQGGSEQYF.

V gene TRBV6-6 combines with J gene TRBJ2-5; 7 bases match TRBD1. J lost 13 bases, V lost 4 bases, and 15 bases had no gene match. This CDR3 contains 14 residues. The germline CDR1 and CDR2 sequences are MNHNY and SVGAGI (reference sequence). The CDR3 nucleotides read TGTGCCAGCAGTTCAGGACCCGCAGGGGACAGTTTGTACTTC. Amino acids: CASSSGPAGDSLYF.

This clone appeared many times. J is TRBJ2-5 and V is TRBV4-3; 7 bases line up with TRBD1. V lost 3 bases to trimming and J lost 1 base; unmatched junction nucleotides: 8. The CDR3 spans 16 residues. Germline V lookup: CDR1 LGHNA, CDR2 YSLEER. The CDR3 coding sequence is TGCGCCAGCAGCCAGGGCCTGAACAGGGGCCAAGAGACCCAGTACTTC. Protein: CASSQGLNRGQETQYF.

This clone showed up just a few times. This chain uses TRBV28 with TRBJ2-2; 8 bases align to TRBD2. CDR1 is MDHEN and CDR2 is SYDVKM in the germline V gene. CDR3 size: 22 residues. J gave up 6 bases and V 5 bases, and 29 bases lay outside the gene matches. The CDR3 protein is CASSRSGWGTSGGSTYAGELFF. CDR3 bases: TGTGCCAGCAGTCGGTCAGGCTGGGGAACTAGCGGCGGGTCCACGTACGCCGGGGAGCTGTTTTTT.

The chain couples TRBV27 to TRBJ2-5; D unclear. The J call may be incorrect, as the DNA end agrees better with TRBJ2-7. CDR3 size: 14 residues. Germline loops: CDR1 MNHEY, CDR2 SMNVEV (reference sequence). In nucleotides, the CDR3 is TGTGCCAGCAGTACTACTGGAATCTCCTACGAGCAGTACTTC. This codes for CASSTTGISYEQYF.

This clone came up a few times. This chain connects TRBV6-5 to TRBJ2-4; tentatively, D is TRBD1 (5 bases). In germline, CDR1 is MNHEY, CDR2 SVGAGI. The CDR3 loop spans 14 amino acids. V was pared by 5 bases and J by 6 bases, with 14 bases between. The CDR3 DNA is TGTGCCAGCAGTGAAGGTACAGGCGGAAACATTCAGTACTTC. Amino acids: CASSEGTGGNIQYF.